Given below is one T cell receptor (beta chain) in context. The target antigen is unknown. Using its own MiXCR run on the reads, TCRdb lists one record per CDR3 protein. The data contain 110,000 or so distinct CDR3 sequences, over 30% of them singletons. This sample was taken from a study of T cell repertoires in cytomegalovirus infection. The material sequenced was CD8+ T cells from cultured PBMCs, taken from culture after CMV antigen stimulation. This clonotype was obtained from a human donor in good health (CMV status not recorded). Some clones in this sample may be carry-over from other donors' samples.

The CDR3 DNA reads TGTGCCAGCAGCTCCCGACCCCTGGCCTCGGAGATACCCTCCTATAATTCACCCCTCCACTTT. Protein: CASSSRPLASEIPSYNSPLHF. The genes are TRBV13 and TRBJ1-6, with D hard to call. Trimming stripped 4 bases from V and 0 bases from J, with 25 bases between. The CDR3 runs 21 residues. Looked up from germline, CDR1 is PRHDT and CDR2 is FYEKMQ (reference sequence).